This T cell receptor beta chain derives from a study of Graves' ophthalmopathy and Graves' hyperthyroidism. Trimming pared 6 bases from V and 7 bases from J, leaving 12 bases between. Germline V gives CDR1 ENHRY, CDR2 SYGVKD. This CDR3 has 12 residues. This clonotype was counted many times. Amplifying from RNA transcripts, the study obtained TCR beta CDR3 regions. RT-PCR in the first round used HTBI primers; a second-round multiplex PCR followed. TCRdb analysed the multiplex PCR reads with MiXCR anew, one entry per CDR3 protein. This sample has roughly 480,000 distinct CDR3 sequences, with approximately 14% found just once.

Sequencing used blood. This TCR was recovered from a woman in her twenties or thirties with Graves' ophthalmopathy. The chain employs TRBV10-3 and TRBJ1-1; weak D call: TRBD1 (5 bases). CDR3: CAISPRDSEAFF. The CDR3 coding sequence is TGTGCCATCAGCCCGCGTGACAGTGAAGCTTTCTTT.